This passage covers 24 T cell receptor beta chains from one sample sequenced in a study of regulatory T cells in long-lasting Graves disease. Combining iRepertoire HTBI primers with Arm-PCR of CDR3 regions, the authors built TCR beta libraries. TCRdb re-derived calls from the multiplex PCR reads in MiXCR, one entry per CDR3 protein. Of some 340,000 distinct CDR3 sequences in the sample, about 10% were seen once. Specified time point: newly diagnosed GD, antithyroid drugs for less than 3 months. PBMC RNA was the source of the TCR library. These data were also filed under a second study, of T cells in Graves' hyperthyroidism and ophthalmopathy.

The specimen comprised peripheral blood mononuclear cells (PBMCs), sampled at new diagnosis, from a patient treated with antithyroid drugs. These receptor sequences come from a woman aged 18-30 years with Graves disease.

The rearrangement links TRBV6-2 or TRBV6-3 to TRBJ2-7; tentative D call: TRBD2 (7 bases). Trimming took off 4 bases at V and 0 bases at J, with 16 bases between the two ends. Looked up from germline, CDR1 is MNHEY and CDR2 is SVGEGT. This CDR3 region has 16 residues. CDR3 sequence reads: CASSSLGGGSSYEQYV. Here the CDR3 DNA reads TGTGCCAGCAGTTCTTTAGGGGGGGGGAGCTCCTACGAGCAGTACGTC.

This clonotype has ten or more counts. The V gene is TRBV12-3 or TRBV12-4, the J gene TRBJ2-5, with 14 bases fitting TRBD2. V gave up 6 bases and J gave up 5 bases; unmatched junction bases: 17. CDR3 length: 19 amino acids. CDR3 region: CASSPFGTSGRLGRETQYF. CDR3 coding DNA: TGTGCCAGCAGCCCGTTTGGGACTAGCGGGAGACTGGGACGGGAGACCCAGTACTTC.

This clonotype was counted many times. The V call is TRBV11-2, the J call TRBJ2-1; 10 bases match TRBD1. Trimming cost V 5 bases and J 7 bases; bases outside gene matches: 11. CDR1 SGHAT and CDR2 FQNNGV come from the germline V gene. CDR3 length: 16 amino acids. CDR3 protein: CASSLFRQGAGNEQFF. For the CDR3, the DNA is TGTGCCAGCAGCCTATTTCGACAGGGGGCAGGGAATGAGCAGTTCTTC.

This clonotype was found many times. The chain has TRBV2 and TRBJ2-7; 10 bases agree with TRBD2. Germline V gene data show CDR1 as SNHLY and CDR2 as FYNNEI. The CDR3 covers 12 residues. Trimming at V came to 5 bases and at J to 10 bases, leaving 5 bases not matched to a gene. The CDR3 DNA reads TGTGCCAGCAGTACTAGCGGGACAGACCAGTACTTC. It yields the protein CASSTSGTDQYF.

Note on this clonotype: A much larger clonotype is one base distant, so this may be a read error. The CDR3 does not end in the conserved phenylalanine or tryptophan, so this is likely a read error. The rearrangement uses TRBV20-1 and TRBJ2-3; the match to TRBD2 covers 7 bases. The germline V gene encodes CDR1 DFQATT and CDR2 SNEGSKA (reference sequence). This CDR3 contains 14 residues. J lost 8 bases, V lost 1 base, and 9 bases had no gene match. The CDR3 DNA reads TGCAGTGCTAGAGCTAGCCTACGCGGGGGTACGCAGTATTCT. Encoded protein: CSARASLRGGTQYS.

This clonotype was seen just once. V is TRBV7-9 and J is TRBJ1-2; 7 nucleotides agree with TRBD1. CDR3 length equals 12 residues. V lost 7 bases and J lost 8; bases outside the gene matches: 7. Per germline, CDR1 SEHNR and CDR2 FQNEAQ (reference sequence). The CDR3 DNA reads TGTGCCAGCATCTACAGGGGTGCGGGCTACACCTTC. Translating it yields CASIYRGAGYTF.

In this sample, this clonotype turned up many times. The chain employs TRBV7-2 and TRBJ2-2; D is uncertain. The V end lost 3 bases, the J end lost 4 bases, and 6 bases lay between the germline ends. CDR1 SGHTA and CDR2 FQGNSA come from the germline V gene. CDR3 length: 13 residues. CDR3 DNA: TGTGCCAGCAGCTTTCGGAGCACCGGGGAGCTGTTTTTT. It is translated as CASSFRSTGELFF.

J is TRBJ2-3 and V is TRBV5-1, with 8 positions matching TRBD2. The J call could be wrong; TRBJ2-1 is a better fit for the DNA end. The CDR3 loop spans 14 amino acids. The germline CDR1 and CDR2 sequences are SGHRS and YFSETQ. The CDR3 reads CASRVAGNCNEQFF. The CDR3 nucleotides are TGCGCCAGCAGGGTAGCGGGGAACTGCAATGAGCAGTTCTTC.

This clonotype was seen a few times. The germline gene is not matched at one end of the junction; a read error may be the cause. The V call is TRBV7-2, the J call TRBJ2-7; 9 nucleotides line up with TRBD2. The CDR3 consists of 17 residues. Germline V CDR1 and CDR2: SGHTA, FQGNSA. The CDR3: CAISYTRSGRSLREQYF. The CDR3 DNA reads as TGTGCCATCAGCTACACGCGGAGCGGGAGGAGCCTACGCGAGCAGTACTTC.

This clonotype was counted a few times. This chain joins TRBV12-3 or TRBV12-4 and TRBJ2-1; 7 nucleotides line up with TRBD1. Unmatched junction bases numbered 14, after V lost 6 bases and J lost 9 bases. CDR3 size: 15 residues. CDR3 bases: TGTGCCAGCAGAGACAGGGTGATTCCAATTGGTGAGCAGTTCTTC. Protein product: CASRDRVIPIGEQFF.

V gene TRBV27 combines with J gene TRBJ1-4; D is ambiguous. The CDR3 runs 13 residues. Germline V CDR1 and CDR2: MNHEY, SMNVEV (reference sequence). The V end lost 2 bases, the J end lost 6 bases, and 7 bases lay between the germline ends. In DNA form, the CDR3 reads TGTGCCAGCAGTTTAAATTTAGATGAAAAACTGTTTTTT. Translated, it gives CASSLNLDEKLFF.

In this sample, this clonotype turned up many times. The chain employs TRBV7-9 and TRBJ2-1; 9 bases are shared with TRBD1. The CDR3 extends over 16 amino acids. The J segment lost 2 bases and the V segment lost 4 bases, leaving 6 bases of the junction unmatched. Germline V gene data show CDR1 as SEHNR and CDR2 as FQNEAQ (reference sequence). CDR3 protein: CASSSWTGATYNEQFF. CDR3 nucleotide sequence: TGTGCCAGCAGCTCTTGGACAGGGGCAACCTACAATGAGCAGTTCTTC.

Note on this clonotype: A much more abundant neighbour one base away suggests this may be a read error. This chain joins TRBV15 and TRBJ1-1; maybe TRBD1 (6 bases). Germline CDR1 is LNHNV and CDR2 is YYDKDF (reference sequence). The CDR3 consists of 20 residues. CDR3 DNA: TGTGCCACCAGCAGAGGCAGGAAATCGGGGACCTATGGGCGGGACACTGAAGCTTCCTTT. Its translation is CATSRGRKSGTYGRDTEASF.

This clonotype was recorded at least ten times. In nucleotides, the CDR3 is TGCGCCAGCTCCCGTACTGGGGGCGCGGCTGAAGCTTTCTTT. Encoded protein: CASSRTGGAAEAFF. The V call is TRBV4-1, the J call TRBJ1-1; D is perhaps TRBD1 (6 bases). The V and J ends lost 8 bases and 6 bases respectively, with 19 bases between them. Looked up from germline, CDR1 is MGHRA and CDR2 is YSYEKL. The CDR3 spans 14 residues.

This clonotype was recorded many times. The chain combines TRBV20-1 with TRBJ2-3; a possible D gene is TRBD1 (6 bases). CDR1 and CDR2 from the germline V gene are DFQATT and SNEGSKA (reference sequence). There are 15 residues in the CDR3. Trimming shortened V by 6 bases and J by 3 bases, and 19 bases separated the two germline ends. The CDR3 sequence is CSAFPGWGQTDTQYF. CDR3 DNA sequence: TGCAGTGCCTTCCCTGGGTGGGGACAAACAGATACGCAGTATTTT.

This clonotype was seen repeatedly, ten times or more. The gene calls are TRBV19 and TRBJ2-1, with D unclear. V was trimmed by 2 bases and J by 6 bases, leaving 14 bases between them. The CDR3 has 15 amino acids. Looked up from germline, CDR1 is LNHDA and CDR2 is SQIVND (reference sequence). CDR3 sequence (DNA): TGTGCCAGTAGTATACGAAGTCTTTATCTCAATGAGCAGTTCTTC. It is translated as CASSIRSLYLNEQFF.

This clonotype was found many times. The V and J genes are TRBV7-2 and TRBJ1-1; D may be TRBD1 (6 bases). The CDR3 sequence is 14 residues long. V was pared by 6 bases and J by 2 bases, with 13 bases between. Germline CDR1 SGHTA, CDR2 FQGNSA. The CDR3 is CASRTRRGNTEAFF. CDR3 coding DNA: TGTGCCAGCAGAACCCGCAGGGGAAACACTGAAGCTTTCTTT.

This sequence joins TRBV12-3 or TRBV12-4 and TRBJ2-1, with TRBD1 as a possible D gene (5 bases). This CDR3 is built from 13 residues. Trimming removed 5 bases at V and 7 bases at J, with 12 bases between. The CDR3 sequence is CASSERQRNEQFF. Written as DNA, the CDR3 is TGTGCCAGCAGTGAAAGACAGAGGAATGAGCAGTTCTTC.

With respect to this clonotype: A far larger clone is one nucleotide away, so this likely arose from a read error. The V gene is TRBV11-2, the J gene TRBJ2-7, with 7 nucleotides matching TRBD2. CDR1 and CDR2 from the germline V gene are SGHAT and FQNNGV. The CDR3 sequence is 15 residues long. The CDR3 protein is CAGSLLASGTYEQYV. The CDR3 DNA follows: TGTGCCGGCAGCTTATTGGCTAGCGGAACCTACGAGCAGTACGTC.

This clonotype appeared many times. The chain has TRBV28 and TRBJ2-3; no firm D call. This CDR3 contains 12 residues. The V and J ends lost 6 bases and 5 bases respectively, with 9 bases between them. The germline V gene has CDR1 MDHEN and CDR2 SYDVKM. DNA of the CDR3: TGTGCCAGCAGCCCCCTTCAAGATACGCAGTATTTT. Amino acids: CASSPLQDTQYF.

The chain employs TRBV6-1 and TRBJ2-7; D gene uncertain. Germline lookup yields CDR1 MNHNS and CDR2 SASEGT. CDR3 length: 14 amino acids. With 6 bases removed from V and 5 bases from J, the gap between germline ends came to 17 bases. The chain's CDR3 is CASRLSRLTDEQYV. The CDR3 nucleotides are TGTGCCAGCAGATTATCTCGGTTGACTGACGAGCAGTACGTC.

This clonotype has only a few counts. V and J are TRBV28 and TRBJ2-4, with D possibly being TRBD2 (6 bases). The CDR3 covers 16 residues. Trimming took off 3 bases at V and 1 base at J, with 13 bases between the two ends. CDR1 is MDHEN, CDR2 SYDVKM, per germline. The CDR3 bases are TGTGCCAGCAGTTTGGAGGGGAAGGCGGCCAAAAACATTCAGTACTTC. This codes for CASSLEGKAAKNIQYF.

This clonotype was observed many times. The chain is built from TRBV27 and TRBJ2-1, with 13 bases lining up with TRBD2. CDR3 size: 18 residues. V was pared by 2 bases and J by 2 bases, with 6 bases of the junction left unmatched. CDR1 MNHEY and CDR2 SMNVEV come from the germline V gene (reference sequence). CDR3 DNA sequence: TGTGCCAGCAGTTTAACGGGACTAGCGGGACCGCCCTACAATGAGCAGTTCTTC. It encodes CASSLTGLAGPPYNEQFF.

This clonotype has just a few counts. Given a much more abundant clone one base away, this may be a read error. This chain connects TRBV12-3 or TRBV12-4 to TRBJ2-3; no clear D gene. This CDR3 spans 13 amino acids. The V and J ends lost 6 bases and 1 base respectively, with 8 bases between them. This chain's CDR3 is CASSSLGTDTQYF. CDR3 nucleotides: TGTGCCAGCAGCTCCCTCGGCACAGATACGCAGTATTTT.